One and the same sample provided the 15 T cell receptor beta chains below, sequenced in a study of PD-1 blockade in classical Hodgkin lymphoma. Each patient experienced a relapse that followed autologous stem cell transplantation, and brentuximab vedotin exposure varied. The assay was immunoSEQ multiplex PCR, and TCRdb's table has in-frame clones only and misses some. This sample has roughly 61,000 clones; 91% occur once, and the top ten carry over 9.5%. Source: peripheral blood mononuclear cells (PBMCs), taken before the second cycle of nivolumab. The receptors were gathered from a human donor with classical Hodgkin lymphoma.

J is TRBJ2-7 and V is TRBV2; the D gene could be TRBD1 or TRBD2 (5 bases each). The CDR3 covers 13 residues. Trimming left V 6 bases short and J 1 base short, with 10 bases between. Germline CDR1 and CDR2: SNHLY and FYNNEI. CDR3 protein: CASRRDGSYEQYF. The CDR3 nucleotides are TGTGCCAGCAGAAGGGACGGTTCCTACGAGCAGTACTTC.

The chain combines TRBV4-1 with TRBJ2-1; maybe TRBD1 (6 bases). Between the trimmed V and J ends, which lost 0 bases and 4 bases, there was a span of 13 bases. CDR3 length: 16 amino acids. Germline CDR1 MGHRA, CDR2 YSYEKL. The CDR3 region is CASSQEDGQGYNEQFF. CDR3 in DNA: TGCGCCAGCAGCCAAGAAGACGGGCAGGGGTACAATGAGCAGTTCTTC.

The CDR3 DNA reads as TGTGCCAGCACCCCGCGACTAGCGGGAGCCACCGGGGAGCTGTTTTTT. Translation gives CASTPRLAGATGELFF. This chain uses TRBV5-5 with TRBJ2-2, with 12 bases that match TRBD2. The length of the CDR3 is 16 residues. V shed 6 bases, J shed 4 bases, and the junction held 7 bases outside the gene matches. Germline values: CDR1 SGHKS, CDR2 YYEKEE (reference sequence).

V gene TRBV11-2 combines with J gene TRBJ2-7; TRBD1 aligns across 9 bases. CDR3 length equals 15 residues. J gave up 3 bases and V 5 bases, and 8 bases lay outside the gene matches. In germline, CDR1 is SGHAT, CDR2 FQNNGV. CDR3: CASSPAQGAVYEQYF. The CDR3, as DNA: TGTGCCAGCAGCCCCGCACAGGGGGCGGTCTACGAGCAGTACTTC.

The rearrangement joins TRBV5-6 to TRBJ2-3; D is unclear. Germline V gives CDR1 SGHDT, CDR2 YYEEEE. V was clipped by 0 bases and J by 6 bases, with 2 bases between them. The CDR3 spans 11 residues. The CDR3 bases are TGTGCCAGCAGCTTGGGTGATACGCAGTATTTT. Translated: CASSLGDTQYF.

The chain combines TRBV7-2 with TRBJ1-2; TRBD1 might be the D (6 bases). This CDR3 is built from 16 residues. V dropped 5 bases and J dropped 2 bases, with 18 bases sitting between them. Germline V CDR1 and CDR2: SGHTA, FQGNSA. The CDR3 DNA is TGTGCCAGCAGCGAATGGACTGGGGGGGCCAACTATGGCTACACCTTC. The encoded protein is CASSEWTGGANYGYTF.

The J gene is TRBJ2-3, the V gene TRBV27; 11 nucleotides match TRBD2. Germline CDR1 is MNHEY and CDR2 is SMNVEV (reference sequence). This CDR3 spans 16 amino acids. The trim removed 3 bases at V and 4 bases at J, leaving 6 bases unmatched. The CDR3 region has the DNA TGTGCCAGCAGTTTGGTCCTAGCGGGGGGAGCAGATACGCAGTATTTT. Protein product: CASSLVLAGGADTQYF.

The chain has TRBV6-5 and TRBJ1-1; a possible D gene is TRBD1 (6 bases). Trimming cost V 6 bases and J 8 bases, with 22 bases left between them. Germline CDR1 reads MNHEY; CDR2 reads SVGAGI. The CDR3 is 15 amino acids. Written as DNA, the CDR3 is TGTGCCAGCAGCCGACCGGGACACAGGGCGGGGGAAGCTTTCTTT. Its protein is CASSRPGHRAGEAFF.

V usage is TRBV19 and J usage is TRBJ2-5; the D gene is possibly TRBD2 (5 bases). Germline V gene lookup returns CDR1 LNHDA and CDR2 SQIVND (reference sequence). There are 13 residues in the CDR3. Trimming stripped 5 bases from V and 1 base from J, with 8 bases between. CDR3 in DNA: TGTGCCAGTAGTGCGGGTCTCCAAGAGACCCAGTACTTC. Protein product: CASSAGLQETQYF.

The genes are TRBV7-8 and TRBJ2-7; 10 bases are a match to TRBD2. The germline V gene encodes CDR1 SGHVS and CDR2 FQNEAQ. The CDR3 has 19 amino acids. The V and J ends lost 5 bases and 5 bases, in that order; junction bases with no gene match: 21. The CDR3 is CASSPRGWLAGGEKNEQYF. DNA for the CDR3: TGTGCCAGCAGCCCGCGGGGGTGGTTAGCGGGGGGTGAAAAAAACGAGCAGTACTTC.

This clone came up once. This rearrangement joins TRBV7-9 to TRBJ2-3; no firm D call. In germline, CDR1 is SEHNR, CDR2 FQNEAQ (reference sequence). The CDR3 length is 16 residues. With 5 bases removed from V and 6 bases from J, the gap between germline ends came to 21 bases. The CDR3 spells CASSHGPPSPTDTQYF. The CDR3 nucleotides read TGTGCCAGCAGCCATGGCCCCCCGTCTCCCACGGATACGCAGTATTTT.

V gene TRBV10-3 combines with J gene TRBJ2-7, with D possibly being TRBD2 (6 bases). The CDR3 is 13 residues long. V was pared by 6 bases and J by 2 bases, with 11 bases between. Germline CDR1 ENHRY, CDR2 SYGVKD. This chain's CDR3 is CAIRSGRAYEQYF. The CDR3 DNA follows: TGTGCCATCAGGAGCGGGCGGGCCTACGAGCAGTACTTC.

V is TRBV5-6 and J is TRBJ2-5; D perhaps matches TRBD2 (5 bases). From germline, CDR1 is SGHDT and CDR2 YYEEEE. Between the trimmed V and J ends, which lost 4 bases and 3 bases, there was a span of 19 bases. The CDR3 totals 16 residues. The CDR3 DNA follows: TGTGCCAGCAGCCCCGATGCTACTATCGGGGAAGAGACCCAGTACTTC. Its translation is CASSPDATIGEETQYF. Full variable domain (missing parts from reference TRBV5-6 and TRBJ2-5): DAGVTQSPTHLIKTRGQQVTLRCSPKSGHDTVSWYQQALGQGPQFIFQYYEEEERQRGNFPDRFSGHQFPNYSSELNVNALLLGDSALYLCASSPDATIGEETQYFGPGTRLLVL.

The chain links TRBV30 to TRBJ2-3; D might be TRBD1 (5 bases). This CDR3 region has 15 residues. Trimming shortened V by 1 base and J by 1 base, and 12 bases separated the two germline ends. The V gene's germline CDR1 is GTSNPN and CDR2 SVGIG (reference sequence). In DNA form, the CDR3 reads TGTGCCTGGAGTGGGGGCACGGCCCGCACAGATACGCAGTATTTT. Its protein is CAWSGGTARTDTQYF. Looking up the rest from reference TRBV30 and TRBJ2-3 gives the full variable domain: SQTIHQWPATLVQPVGSPLSLECTVEGTSNPNLYWYRQAAGRGLQLLFYSVGIGQISSEVPQNLSASRPQDRQFILSSKKLLLSDSGFYLCAWSGGTARTDTQYFGPGTRLTVL.

This chain uses TRBV15 with TRBJ2-3; D call uncertain. Germline loops: CDR1 LNHNV, CDR2 YYDKDF (reference sequence). Trimming shortened V by 5 bases and J by 5 bases, and 8 bases separated the two germline ends. The CDR3 length is 12 residues. In DNA, the CDR3 is TGTGCCACCAGCGACTTCAGAGATACGCAGTATTTT. Its translation is CATSDFRDTQYF. Drawing the rest from reference TRBV15 and TRBJ2-3, the complete variable domain is DAMVIQNPRYQVTQFGKPVTLSCSQTLNHNVMYWYQQKSSQAPKLLFHYYDKDFNNEADTPDNFQSRRPNTSFCFLDIRSPGLGDTAMYLCATSDFRDTQYFGPGTRLTVL.